These 22 T cell receptor beta chains originate from one sample sequenced in a study of T cells in Graves' hyperthyroidism and ophthalmopathy. Using RNA transcripts as the source, TCR beta CDR3 regions were amplified. HTBI primers were used for first-round RT-PCR of the TCR CDR3. TCRdb itself ran the multiplex PCR reads through MiXCR, one entry per CDR3 protein. The data show about 700,000 distinct CDR3 sequences, approximately 14% seen once. The source material was blood. The receptors originated from a woman aged 18-30 years with Graves' hyperthyroidism.

About this clonotype itself: Germline is not matched at one junction end, which may reflect a read error. V is TRBV27 and J is TRBJ1-1; D not resolved. This CDR3 region has 14 residues. The V gene's germline CDR1 is MNHEY and CDR2 SMNVEV (reference sequence). CDR3 DNA: TGTGCCAGCAGTCCTCGGGCGACGAACACTGAAGCTCTCTTT. Its translation: CASSPRATNTEALF.

V usage is TRBV6-1 and J usage is TRBJ1-3; no clear D gene. V dropped 3 bases and J dropped 0 bases, with 6 bases sitting between them. The germline gives CDR1 MNHNS, CDR2 SASEGT. This CDR3 has 14 amino acids. In nucleotides, the CDR3 is TGTGCCAGCAGTGACTGGATCTCTGGAAACACCATATATTTT. This codes for CASSDWISGNTIYF.

This clonotype turned up a few times. The rearrangement uses TRBV15 and TRBJ1-1, with D possibly being TRBD1 (6 bases). The V gene lost 1 base and the J gene lost 1 base, with 7 bases spanning the gap. The CDR3 sequence is 14 residues long. Germline values: CDR1 LNHNV, CDR2 YYDKDF (reference sequence). CDR3: CATSRGDTNTEAFF. For the CDR3, the DNA is TGTGCCACCAGCAGAGGGGACACGAACACTGAAGCTTTCTTT.

This chain links TRBV4-2 with TRBJ2-5, with 11 bases that match TRBD2. The CDR3 is 17 amino acids. In germline, CDR1 is LGHNA, CDR2 YNFKEQ. Trimming removed 1 base from V and 3 bases from J; junction bases left unmatched: 7. The CDR3 region has the DNA TGTGCCAGCAGCCAAGTTTTACAGACTAGCGGGAAAGAGACCCAGTACTTC. Translation: CASSQVLQTSGKETQYF.

This clonotype was counted only a few times. The chain is built from TRBV24-1 and TRBJ2-3; D gene uncertain. The CDR3 covers 16 residues. The V end lost 4 bases, the J end lost 0 bases, and 13 bases lay between the germline ends. Germline CDR1 reads KGHDR; CDR2 reads SFDVKD. In DNA form, the CDR3 reads TGTGCCACCAGTGACCCGGCCCCTACTAGCACAGATACGCAGTATTTT. Translating gives CATSDPAPTSTDTQYF.

The chain has TRBV6-1 and TRBJ1-2; D is possibly TRBD1 (5 bases). This CDR3 comprises 14 residues. Trimming took off 2 bases at V and 7 bases at J, with 14 bases between the two ends. Germline V gives CDR1 MNHNS, CDR2 SASEGT. CDR3 region: CASSERGINGGYTF. Written as DNA, the CDR3 is TGTGCCAGCAGTGAACGGGGGATAAATGGTGGCTACACCTTC.

This clonotype was seen a few times. The V and J genes are TRBV12-3 or TRBV12-4 and TRBJ1-6; tentatively, D is TRBD1 (5 bases). The CDR3 totals 15 residues. The ends were cut back, 5 bases at V and 7 bases at J, with 15 bases in the middle. The CDR3 spells CASSHGTAANSPLHF. In nucleotides, the CDR3 is TGTGCCAGCAGTCACGGGACCGCCGCCAATTCACCCCTCCACTTT.

In its sample, this clonotype was seen many times. This rearrangement joins TRBV28 to TRBJ1-1; D unresolved. The CDR3 has 13 amino acids. Germline assignment: CDR1 MDHEN and CDR2 SYDVKM. The V end lost 4 bases, the J end lost 2 bases, and 8 bases lay between the germline ends. The CDR3 DNA follows: TGTGCCAGCAGTTGGGAGACAAACACTGAAGCTTTCTTT. Translation: CASSWETNTEAFF.

This clonotype was observed at least ten times. V gene TRBV20-1 combines with J gene TRBJ1-1; D remains unclear. This CDR3 contains 16 residues. The germline V gene encodes CDR1 DFQATT and CDR2 SNEGSKA (reference sequence). V was trimmed by 5 bases and J by 1 base, leaving 20 bases between them. CDR3 DNA sequence: TGCAGTGCTTCAACCCCTTCCCTGCAGCGGAACACTGAAGCTTTCTTT. It translates to CSASTPSLQRNTEAFF.

The chain carries TRBV20-1 and TRBJ1-5; D gene uncertain. Looked up from germline, CDR1 is DFQATT and CDR2 is SNEGSKA (reference sequence). V was clipped by 3 bases and J by 4 bases, with 10 bases between them. The CDR3 has 13 amino acids. CDR3 protein: CSASRAVNQPQHF. For the CDR3, the DNA is TGCAGTGCTAGTAGGGCAGTTAATCAGCCCCAGCATTTT.

This clonotype was observed many times. The rearrangement uses TRBV28 and TRBJ1-1; TRBD1 is a possible D gene (6 bases). The CDR3 is 14 amino acids. Between the trimmed V and J ends, which lost 10 bases and 3 bases, there was a span of 18 bases. Germline V gene lookup returns CDR1 MDHEN and CDR2 SYDVKM. In DNA form, the CDR3 reads TGTGCCACCCGCGCCGGGGGCAGCTACACTGAAGCTTTCTTT. Translated, it gives CATRAGGSYTEAFF.

J is TRBJ2-7 and V is TRBV19; D may be TRBD2 (6 bases). Germline-derived CDR1 and CDR2 are LNHDA and SQIVND (reference sequence). V shed 1 base and J shed 4 bases, with 14 bases lying between them. This CDR3 contains 15 residues. This chain's CDR3 is CASSIAVGGFYEQYF. The DNA for the CDR3 is TGTGCCAGTAGTATAGCCGTCGGAGGGTTTTACGAGCAGTACTTC.

V usage is TRBV5-5 and J usage is TRBJ2-5; no clear D. This CDR3 is 14 amino acids long. Germline CDR1 SGHKS, CDR2 YYEKEE (reference sequence). Trimming took 6 bases from V and 0 from J, leaving 12 bases between them. CDR3 sequence reads: CASTPQRYQETQYF. CDR3 bases: TGTGCCAGCACCCCCCAAAGGTACCAAGAGACCCAGTACTTC. Looking up the rest from reference TRBV5-5 and TRBJ2-5 gives the full variable domain: DAGVTQSPTHLIKTRGQQVTLRCSPISGHKSVSWYQQVLGQGPQFIFQYYEKEERGRGNFPDRFSARQFPNYSSELNVNALLLGDSALYLCASTPQRYQETQYFGPGTRLLVL.

In the case of this clonotype: This may stem from a read error, because a much larger clone lies one nucleotide away. This chain joins TRBV20-1 and TRBJ2-7, with no clear D. Germline loops: CDR1 DFQATT, CDR2 SNEGSKA (reference sequence). The CDR3 spans 10 residues. With 3 bases removed from V and 5 bases from J, the gap between germline ends came to 5 bases. CDR3 sequence reads: CSASRDEQYF. CDR3 coding DNA: TGCAGTGCTAGCCGGGACGAGCAGTACTTC.

This clonotype came up many times. This chain uses TRBV13 with TRBJ2-2; weak D call: TRBD1 (5 bases). Trimming pared 5 bases from V and 6 bases from J, leaving 13 bases between. This CDR3 has 14 residues. Germline V gene data show CDR1 as PRHDT and CDR2 as FYEKMQ (reference sequence). The CDR3 DNA is TGTGCCAGCAGCCCTAGGGGAAGGGCCGGGGAGCTGTTTTTT. Residues: CASSPRGRAGELFF.

The chain couples TRBV20-1 to TRBJ2-7, with 9 nucleotides matching TRBD2. Germline V gives CDR1 DFQATT, CDR2 SNEGSKA (reference sequence). J lost 3 bases, V lost 5 bases, and 14 bases had no gene match. The CDR3 is 16 amino acids. CDR3 in amino acids: CSAEGAPGTSLYEQYF. In DNA form, the CDR3 reads TGCAGTGCTGAAGGGGCCCCCGGGACTAGCCTCTACGAGCAGTACTTC.

The gene calls are TRBV4-1 and TRBJ2-3; weak D call: TRBD2 (5 bases). This CDR3 spans 14 amino acids. Germline V CDR1 and CDR2: MGHRA, YSYEKL. V was cut by 2 bases and J by 2 bases, with 8 bases left in between. The CDR3 nucleotides read TGCGCCAGCAGCCAATCCCTAGCCACAGATACGCAGTATTTT. Amino acids: CASSQSLATDTQYF.

This clonotype was seen ten or more times. The chain couples TRBV7-8 to TRBJ2-7, with D uncertain. V was trimmed by 5 bases and J by 0 bases, leaving 11 bases between them. Germline loops: CDR1 SGHVS, CDR2 FQNEAQ. The CDR3 loop spans 14 amino acids. The CDR3 coding sequence is TGTGCCAGCAGCCCCTTCTTGGTCTCCTACGAGCAGTACTTC. It codes for CASSPFLVSYEQYF.

This clonotype occurred many times. The chain uses TRBV3-1 and TRBJ1-5; D is perhaps TRBD1 (5 bases). V lost 0 bases, J lost 3 bases, and 15 bases lay in between. Germline lookup yields CDR1 LGHDT and CDR2 YNNKEL (reference sequence). The CDR3 has 17 residues. The CDR3 is CASSQEVPGYVNQPQHF. The CDR3 region has the DNA TGTGCCAGCAGCCAAGAGGTCCCAGGGTATGTCAATCAGCCCCAGCATTTT.

This clonotype came up many times. The chain employs TRBV28 and TRBJ1-5, with 9 bases identical to TRBD1. The CDR3 spans 18 residues. Trimming took 8 bases from V and 2 from J; bases not matched to a gene: 16. In germline, CDR1 is MDHEN, CDR2 SYDVKM. CDR3 bases: TGTGCCAGCGAGAAGGACAGGGGTAATTATCGGGGCAATCAGCCCCAGCATTTT. This codes for CASEKDRGNYRGNQPQHF.

The V gene is TRBV29-1, the J gene TRBJ2-7, with a possible D match to TRBD1 (6 bases). In germline, CDR1 is SQVTM, CDR2 ANQGSEA. The CDR3 has 14 residues. V lost 4 bases and J lost 1, with 14 bases in between. The CDR3 DNA sequence: TGCAGCGTTGGGGTCGGGGACACTTCCTACGAGCAGTACTTC. Residues: CSVGVGDTSYEQYF.

This clonotype was observed many times. The chain links TRBV30 to TRBJ2-5; 14 nucleotides line up with TRBD2. J was trimmed by 6 bases and V by 4 bases; bases with no gene match: 4. CDR1 is GTSNPN and CDR2 is SVGIG in the germline V gene (reference sequence). This CDR3 has 14 residues. CDR3 protein: CAWMTSGRGKTQYF. The CDR3 region has the DNA TGTGCCTGGATGACTAGCGGGAGGGGGAAGACCCAGTACTTC.